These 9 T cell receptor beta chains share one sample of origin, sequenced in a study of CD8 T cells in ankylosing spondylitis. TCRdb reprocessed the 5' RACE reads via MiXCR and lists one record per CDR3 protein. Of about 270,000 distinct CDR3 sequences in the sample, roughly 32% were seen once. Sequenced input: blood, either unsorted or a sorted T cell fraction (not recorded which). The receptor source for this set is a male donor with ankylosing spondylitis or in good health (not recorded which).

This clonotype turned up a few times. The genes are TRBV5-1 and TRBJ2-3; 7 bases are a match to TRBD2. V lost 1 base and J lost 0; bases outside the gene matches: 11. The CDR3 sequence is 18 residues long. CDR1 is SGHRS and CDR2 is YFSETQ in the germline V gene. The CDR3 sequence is CASSLNGASGGSTDTQYF. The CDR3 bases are TGCGCCAGCAGCTTGAATGGGGCTAGCGGCGGGAGCACAGATACGCAGTATTTT.

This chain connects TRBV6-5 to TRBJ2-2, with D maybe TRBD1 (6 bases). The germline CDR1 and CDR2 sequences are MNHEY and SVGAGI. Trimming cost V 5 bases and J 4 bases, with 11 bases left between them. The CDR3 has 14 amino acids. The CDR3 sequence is CASSHDRITGELFF. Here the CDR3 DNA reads TGTGCCAGCAGTCACGACAGGATCACCGGGGAGCTGTTTTTT.

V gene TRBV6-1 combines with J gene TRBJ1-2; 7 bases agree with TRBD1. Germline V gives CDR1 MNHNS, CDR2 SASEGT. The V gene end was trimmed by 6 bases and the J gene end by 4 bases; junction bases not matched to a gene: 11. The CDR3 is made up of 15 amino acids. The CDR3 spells CASSQPSGGFYGYTF. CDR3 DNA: TGTGCCAGCAGCCAACCATCAGGGGGATTCTATGGCTACACCTTC.

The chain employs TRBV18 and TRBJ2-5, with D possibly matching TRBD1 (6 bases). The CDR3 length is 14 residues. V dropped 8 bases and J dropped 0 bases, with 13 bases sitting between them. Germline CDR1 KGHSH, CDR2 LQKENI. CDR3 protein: CASRFGQHQETQYF. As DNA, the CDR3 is TGTGCCAGCCGTTTCGGACAGCACCAAGAGACCCAGTACTTC. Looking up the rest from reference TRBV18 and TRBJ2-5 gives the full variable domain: NAGVMQNPRHLVRRRGQEARLRCSPMKGHSHVYWYRQLPEEGLKFMVYLQKENIIDESGMPKERFSAEFPKEGPSILRIQQVVRGDSAAYFCASRFGQHQETQYFGPGTRLLVL.

CDR3 in DNA: TGTGCCAGCAGCTTAGGTACAGGGGTTCGAGAGACCCAGTACTTC. Amino acid sequence: CASSLGTGVRETQYF. This chain connects TRBV11-2 to TRBJ2-5, with TRBD1 identical over 7 bases. CDR1 is SGHAT, CDR2 FQNNGV, per germline. Trimming cost V 1 base and J 4 bases; bases outside gene matches: 6. This CDR3 contains 15 residues.

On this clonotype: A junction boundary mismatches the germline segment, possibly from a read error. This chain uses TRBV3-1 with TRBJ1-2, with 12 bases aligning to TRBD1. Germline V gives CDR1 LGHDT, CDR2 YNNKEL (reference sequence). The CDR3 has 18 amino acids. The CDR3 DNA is TGTACCAGCAGACTGCCCGGGACAGGGGGCGTGAGGAACTATGGCTACACCTTC. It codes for CTSRLPGTGGVRNYGYTF.

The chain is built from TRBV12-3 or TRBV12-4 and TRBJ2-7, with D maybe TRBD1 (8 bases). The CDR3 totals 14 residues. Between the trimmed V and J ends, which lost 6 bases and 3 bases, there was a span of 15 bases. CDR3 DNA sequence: TGTGCCAGCAGAGAACAGGGGGAGGGCTACGAGCAGTACTTC. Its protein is CASREQGEGYEQYF.

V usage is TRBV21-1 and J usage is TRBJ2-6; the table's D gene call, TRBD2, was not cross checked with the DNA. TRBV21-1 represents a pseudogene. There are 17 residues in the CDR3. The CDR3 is CASSKVSRGAGANVLTF. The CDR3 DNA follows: TGTGCCAGCAGCAAAGTGTCGCGGGGGGCCGGGGCCAACGTCCTGACTTTC.

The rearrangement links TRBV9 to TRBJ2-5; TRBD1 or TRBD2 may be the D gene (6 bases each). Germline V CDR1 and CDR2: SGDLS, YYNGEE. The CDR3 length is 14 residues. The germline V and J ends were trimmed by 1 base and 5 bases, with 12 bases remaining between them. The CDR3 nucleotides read TGTGCCAGCAGCGTACTAGGGGGGTCGGAGACCCAGTACTTC. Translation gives CASSVLGGSETQYF. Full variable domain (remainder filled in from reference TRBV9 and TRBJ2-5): DSGVTQTPKHLITATGQRVTLRCSPRSGDLSVYWYQQSLDQGLQFLIQYYNGEERAKGNILERFSAQQFPDLHSELNLSSLELGDSALYFCASSVLGGSETQYFGPGTRLLVL.